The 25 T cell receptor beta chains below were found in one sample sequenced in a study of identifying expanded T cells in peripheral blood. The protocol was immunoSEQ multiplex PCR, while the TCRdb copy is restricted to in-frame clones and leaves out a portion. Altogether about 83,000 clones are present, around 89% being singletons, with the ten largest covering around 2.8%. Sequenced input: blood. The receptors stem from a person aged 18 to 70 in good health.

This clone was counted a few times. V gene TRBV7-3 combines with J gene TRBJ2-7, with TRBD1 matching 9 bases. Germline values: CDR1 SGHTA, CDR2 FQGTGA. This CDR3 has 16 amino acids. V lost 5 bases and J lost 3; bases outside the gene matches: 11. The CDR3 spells CASSGDRAFFNYEQYF. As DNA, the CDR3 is TGTGCCAGCAGCGGGGACAGGGCCTTCTTCAACTACGAGCAGTACTTC. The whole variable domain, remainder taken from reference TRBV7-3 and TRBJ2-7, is GAGVSQTPSNKVTEKGKYVELRCDPISGHTALYWYRQSLGQGPEFLIYFQGTGAADDSGLPNDRFFAVRPEGSVSTLKIQRTERGDSAVYLCASSGDRAFFNYEQYFGPGTRLTVT.

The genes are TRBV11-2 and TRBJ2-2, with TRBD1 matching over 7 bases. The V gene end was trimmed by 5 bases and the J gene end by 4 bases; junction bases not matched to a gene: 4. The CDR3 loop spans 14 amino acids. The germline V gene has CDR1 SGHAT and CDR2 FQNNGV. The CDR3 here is CASSVGTATGELFF. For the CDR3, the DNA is TGTGCCAGCAGCGTTGGGACAGCCACCGGGGAGCTGTTTTTT. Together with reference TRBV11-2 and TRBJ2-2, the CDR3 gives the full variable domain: EAGVAQSPRYKIIEKRQSVAFWCNPISGHATLYWYQQILGQGPKLLIQFQNNGVVDDSQLPKDRFSAERLKGVDSTLKIQPAKLEDSAVYLCASSVGTATGELFFGEGSRLTVL.

DNA for the CDR3: TGTGCCAGCAGCTTTGAGGGGGCCAAAAACATTCAGTACTTC. It translates to CASSFEGAKNIQYF. V gene TRBV5-4 combines with J gene TRBJ2-4; D is perhaps TRBD1 or TRBD2 (5 bases each). This CDR3 region has 14 residues. Germline lookup yields CDR1 SGHNT and CDR2 YYREEE (reference sequence). Trimming took 2 bases from V and 1 from J, leaving 7 bases between them.

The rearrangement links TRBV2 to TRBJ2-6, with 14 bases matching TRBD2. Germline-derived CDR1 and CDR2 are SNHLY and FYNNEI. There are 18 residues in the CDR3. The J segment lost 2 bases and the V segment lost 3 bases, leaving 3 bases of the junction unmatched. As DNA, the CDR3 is TGTGCCAGCAGTGAGGGACTAGCGGGGGACGCTGGGGCCAACGTCCTGACTTTC. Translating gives CASSEGLAGDAGANVLTF.

CDR3 sequence reads: CASSRTAPSGNTGELFF. The CDR3 DNA reads TGTGCCAGCAGCAGGACTGCGCCATCCGGTAACACCGGGGAGCTGTTTTTT. The chain employs TRBV2 and TRBJ2-2; a weak D match, TRBD2 (5 bases). The CDR3 spans 17 residues. In germline, CDR1 is SNHLY, CDR2 FYNNEI. V lost 6 bases, J lost 2 bases, and 19 bases lay in between.

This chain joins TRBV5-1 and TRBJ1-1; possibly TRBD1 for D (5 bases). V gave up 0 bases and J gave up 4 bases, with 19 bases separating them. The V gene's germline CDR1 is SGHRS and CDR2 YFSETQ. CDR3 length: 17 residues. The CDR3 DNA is TGCGCCAGCAGCTTGGCGCTGGGTGCAGGGTCGAGCACTGAAGCTTTCTTT. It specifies CASSLALGAGSSTEAFF.

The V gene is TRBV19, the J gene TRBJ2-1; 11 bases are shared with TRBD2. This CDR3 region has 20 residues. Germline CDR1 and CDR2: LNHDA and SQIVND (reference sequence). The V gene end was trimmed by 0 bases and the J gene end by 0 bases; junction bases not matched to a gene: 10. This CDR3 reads CASSIDRSSGRVRSYNEQFF. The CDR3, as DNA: TGTGCCAGTAGTATAGATCGGAGTAGCGGGAGGGTGCGCTCCTACAATGAGCAGTTCTTC.

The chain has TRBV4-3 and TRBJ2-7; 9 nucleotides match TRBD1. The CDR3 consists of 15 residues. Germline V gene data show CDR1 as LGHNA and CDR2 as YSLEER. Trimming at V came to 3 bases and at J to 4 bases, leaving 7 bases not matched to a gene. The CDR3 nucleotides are TGCGCCAGCAGCCAGGCCGGGACAGGGAAGTACGAGCAGTACTTC. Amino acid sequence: CASSQAGTGKYEQYF.

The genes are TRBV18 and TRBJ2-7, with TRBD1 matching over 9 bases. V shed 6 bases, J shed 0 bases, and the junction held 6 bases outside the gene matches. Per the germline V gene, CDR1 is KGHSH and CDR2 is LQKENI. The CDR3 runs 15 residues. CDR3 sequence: CASSPGDRASYEQYF. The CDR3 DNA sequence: TGTGCCAGCTCGCCTGGGGACAGGGCCTCCTACGAGCAGTACTTC.

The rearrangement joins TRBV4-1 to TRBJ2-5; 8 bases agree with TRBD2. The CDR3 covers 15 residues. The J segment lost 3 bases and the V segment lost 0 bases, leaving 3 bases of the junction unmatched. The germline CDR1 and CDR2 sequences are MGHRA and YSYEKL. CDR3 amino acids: CASSQDPGGEETQYF. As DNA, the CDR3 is TGCGCCAGCAGCCAAGACCCGGGGGGGGAAGAGACCCAGTACTTC.

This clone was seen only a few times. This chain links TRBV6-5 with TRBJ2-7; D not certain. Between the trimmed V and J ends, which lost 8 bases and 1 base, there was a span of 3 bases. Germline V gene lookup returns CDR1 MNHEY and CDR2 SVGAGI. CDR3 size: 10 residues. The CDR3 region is CASGSYEQYF. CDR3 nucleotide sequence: TGTGCCAGCGGTTCCTACGAGCAGTACTTC.

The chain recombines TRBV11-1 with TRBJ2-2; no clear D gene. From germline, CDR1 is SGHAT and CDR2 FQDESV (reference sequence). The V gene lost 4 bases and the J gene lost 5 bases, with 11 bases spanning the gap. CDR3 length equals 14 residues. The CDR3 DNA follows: TGTGCCAGCAGCTCCATTGGTGGGACCGGGGAGCTGTTTTTT. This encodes CASSSIGGTGELFF.

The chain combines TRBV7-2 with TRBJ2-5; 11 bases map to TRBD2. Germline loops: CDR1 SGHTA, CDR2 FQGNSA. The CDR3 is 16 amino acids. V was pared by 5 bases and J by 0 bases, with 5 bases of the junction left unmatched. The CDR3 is CASSPLAGGYQETQYF. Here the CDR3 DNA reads TGTGCCAGCAGCCCGTTAGCGGGAGGGTACCAAGAGACCCAGTACTTC.

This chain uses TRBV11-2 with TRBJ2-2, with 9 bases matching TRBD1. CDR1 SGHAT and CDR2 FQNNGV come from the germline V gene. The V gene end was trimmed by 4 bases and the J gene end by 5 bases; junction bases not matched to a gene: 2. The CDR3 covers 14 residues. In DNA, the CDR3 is TGTGCCAGCAGCTCCGGGACAGGGACCGGGGAGCTGTTTTTT. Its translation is CASSSGTGTGELFF.

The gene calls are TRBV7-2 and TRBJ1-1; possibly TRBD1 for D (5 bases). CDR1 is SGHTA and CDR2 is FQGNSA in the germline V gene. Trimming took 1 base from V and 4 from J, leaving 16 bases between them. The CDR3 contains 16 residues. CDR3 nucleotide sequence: TGTGCCAGCAGCTTAGTTCGTCGTCAGGGCACCACTGAAGCTTTCTTT. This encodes CASSLVRRQGTTEAFF. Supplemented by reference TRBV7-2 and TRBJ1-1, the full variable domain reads GAGVSQSPSNKVTEKGKDVELRCDPISGHTALYWYRQSLGQGLEFLIYFQGNSAPDKSGLPSDRFSAERTGGSVSTLTIQRTQQEDSAVYLCASSLVRRQGTTEAFFGQGTRLTVV.

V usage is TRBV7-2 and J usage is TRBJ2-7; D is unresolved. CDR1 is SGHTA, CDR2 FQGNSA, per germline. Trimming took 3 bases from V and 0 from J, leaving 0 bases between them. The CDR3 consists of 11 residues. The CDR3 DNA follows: TGTGCCAGCAGCTTCTCCTACGAGCAGTACTTC. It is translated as CASSFSYEQYF.

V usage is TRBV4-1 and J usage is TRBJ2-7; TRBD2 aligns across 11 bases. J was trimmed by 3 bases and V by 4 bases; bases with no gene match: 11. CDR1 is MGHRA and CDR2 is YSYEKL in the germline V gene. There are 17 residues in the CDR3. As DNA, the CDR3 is TGCGCCAGCAGCCCCATTTATCTAGCGGGAGGAGGCTACGAGCAGTACTTC. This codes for CASSPIYLAGGGYEQYF.

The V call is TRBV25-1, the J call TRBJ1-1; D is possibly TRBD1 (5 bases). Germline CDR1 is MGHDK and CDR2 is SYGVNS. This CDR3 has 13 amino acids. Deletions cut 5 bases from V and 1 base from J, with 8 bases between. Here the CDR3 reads CASSFQGNTEAFF. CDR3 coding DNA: TGTGCCAGCAGTTTCCAGGGGAACACTGAAGCTTTCTTT.

The DNA of the CDR3 is TGCGCCAGCAGCCAAGCCGGGTTATCGGATGGCTACACCTTC. It encodes CASSQAGLSDGYTF. The chain is built from TRBV4-3 and TRBJ1-2, with D hard to call. The V gene's germline CDR1 is LGHNA and CDR2 YSLEER. This CDR3 spans 14 amino acids. Trimming removed 1 base from V and 6 bases from J, with 12 bases in between.

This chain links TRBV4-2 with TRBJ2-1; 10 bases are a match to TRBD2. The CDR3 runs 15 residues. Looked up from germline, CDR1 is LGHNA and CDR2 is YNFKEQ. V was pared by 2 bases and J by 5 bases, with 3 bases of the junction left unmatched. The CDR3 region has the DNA TGTGCCAGCAGCCAAACTAGCGGGACGAACAATGAGCAGTTCTTC. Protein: CASSQTSGTNNEQFF.

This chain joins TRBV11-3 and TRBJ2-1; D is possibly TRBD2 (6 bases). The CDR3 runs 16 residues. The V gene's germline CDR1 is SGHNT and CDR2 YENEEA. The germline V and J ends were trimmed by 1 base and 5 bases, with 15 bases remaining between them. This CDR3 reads CASSLGPKGGDNEQFF. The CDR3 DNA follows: TGTGCCAGCAGCTTAGGTCCGAAAGGAGGGGACAATGAGCAGTTCTTC.

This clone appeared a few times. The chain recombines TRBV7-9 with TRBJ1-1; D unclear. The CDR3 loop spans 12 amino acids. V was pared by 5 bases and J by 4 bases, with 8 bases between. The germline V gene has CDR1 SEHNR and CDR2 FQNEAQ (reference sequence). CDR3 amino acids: CASSRAGTEAFF. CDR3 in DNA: TGTGCCAGCAGCCGCGCCGGCACTGAAGCTTTCTTT.

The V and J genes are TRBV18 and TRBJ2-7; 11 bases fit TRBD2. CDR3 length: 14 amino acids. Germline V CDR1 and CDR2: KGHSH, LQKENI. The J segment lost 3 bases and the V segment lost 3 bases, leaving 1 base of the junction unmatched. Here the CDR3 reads CASSPGLADYEQYF. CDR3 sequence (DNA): TGTGCCAGCTCACCGGGACTAGCGGACTACGAGCAGTACTTC.

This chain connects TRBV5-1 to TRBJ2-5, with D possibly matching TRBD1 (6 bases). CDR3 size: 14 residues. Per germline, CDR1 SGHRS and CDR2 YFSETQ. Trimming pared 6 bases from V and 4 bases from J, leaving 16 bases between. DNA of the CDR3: TGCGCCAGCAAAAACCCACAGGGTGGAGAGACCCAGTACTTC. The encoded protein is CASKNPQGGETQYF.

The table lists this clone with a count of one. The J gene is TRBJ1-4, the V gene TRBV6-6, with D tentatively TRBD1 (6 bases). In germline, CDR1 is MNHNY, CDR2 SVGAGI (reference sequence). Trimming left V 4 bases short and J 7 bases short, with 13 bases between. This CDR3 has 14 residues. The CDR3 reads CASSSPGRGEKLFF. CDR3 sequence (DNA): TGTGCCAGCAGTTCGCCCGGCAGGGGTGAAAAACTGTTTTTT.